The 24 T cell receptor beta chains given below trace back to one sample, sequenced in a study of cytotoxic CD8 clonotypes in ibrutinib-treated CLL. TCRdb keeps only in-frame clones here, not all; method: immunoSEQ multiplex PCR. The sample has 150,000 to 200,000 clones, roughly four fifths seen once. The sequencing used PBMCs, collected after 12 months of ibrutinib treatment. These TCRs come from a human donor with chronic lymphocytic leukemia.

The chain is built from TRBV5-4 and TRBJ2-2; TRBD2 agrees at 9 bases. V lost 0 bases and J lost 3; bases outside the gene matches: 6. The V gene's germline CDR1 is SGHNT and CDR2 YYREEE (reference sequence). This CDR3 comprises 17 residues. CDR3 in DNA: TGTGCCAGCAGCTTGGATAGCGGGAGAGGCGACACCGGGGAGCTGTTTTTT. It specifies CASSLDSGRGDTGELFF.

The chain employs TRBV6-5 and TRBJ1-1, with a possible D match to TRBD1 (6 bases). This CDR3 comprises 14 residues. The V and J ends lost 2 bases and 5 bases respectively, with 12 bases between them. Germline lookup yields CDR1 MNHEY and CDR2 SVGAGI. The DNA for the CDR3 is TGTGCCAGCAGTTACATAGGGGGGGCTACTGAAGCTTTCTTT. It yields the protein CASSYIGGATEAFF.

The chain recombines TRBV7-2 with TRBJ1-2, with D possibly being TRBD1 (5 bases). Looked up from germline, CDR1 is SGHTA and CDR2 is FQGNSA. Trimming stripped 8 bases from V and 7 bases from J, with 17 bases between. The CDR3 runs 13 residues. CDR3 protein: CASRRRQGVGYTF. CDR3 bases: TGTGCCAGCCGGAGGAGGCAAGGGGTTGGCTACACCTTC.

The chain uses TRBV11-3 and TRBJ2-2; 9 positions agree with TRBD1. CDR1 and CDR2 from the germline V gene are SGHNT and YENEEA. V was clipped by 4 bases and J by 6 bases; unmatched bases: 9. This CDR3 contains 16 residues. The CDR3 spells CASSSTGTGLSGELFF. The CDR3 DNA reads TGTGCCAGCAGCTCTACCGGGACAGGGCTGTCCGGGGAGCTGTTTTTT.

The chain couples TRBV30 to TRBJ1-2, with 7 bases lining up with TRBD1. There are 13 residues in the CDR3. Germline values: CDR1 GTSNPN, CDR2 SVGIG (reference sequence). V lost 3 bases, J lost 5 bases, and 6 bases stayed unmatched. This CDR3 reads CAWSSSGGYGYTF. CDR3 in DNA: TGTGCCTGGAGCTCATCAGGGGGATATGGCTACACCTTC.

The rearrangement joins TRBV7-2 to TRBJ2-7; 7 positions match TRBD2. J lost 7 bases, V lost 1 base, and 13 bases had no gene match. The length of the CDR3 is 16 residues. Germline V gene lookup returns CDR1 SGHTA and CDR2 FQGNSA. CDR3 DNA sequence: TGTGCCAGCAGCTTAGATGGGAGAAGCGGGGAGACGGAGCAGTACTTC. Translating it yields CASSLDGRSGETEQYF. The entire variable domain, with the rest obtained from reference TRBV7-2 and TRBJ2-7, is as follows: GAGVSQSPSNKVTEKGKDVELRCDPISGHTALYWYRQSLGQGLEFLIYFQGNSAPDKSGLPSDRFSAERTGGSVSTLTIQRTQQEDSAVYLCASSLDGRSGETEQYFGPGTRLTVT.

As DNA, the CDR3 is TGTGCCAGCAGTTCTTTACCATTCACAGGGGCACCTAATCAGCCCCAGCATTTT. Protein sequence: CASSSLPFTGAPNQPQHF. The chain carries TRBV28 and TRBJ1-5, with 7 positions matching TRBD1. CDR1 is MDHEN and CDR2 is SYDVKM in the germline V gene. This CDR3 has 18 residues. V lost 4 bases to trimming and J lost 4 bases; unmatched junction nucleotides: 16.

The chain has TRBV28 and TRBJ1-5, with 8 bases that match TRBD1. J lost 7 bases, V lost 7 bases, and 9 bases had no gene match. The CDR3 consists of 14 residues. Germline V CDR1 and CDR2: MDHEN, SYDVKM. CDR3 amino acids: CASTIGQGRQPQHF. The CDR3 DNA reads TGTGCCAGCACGATTGGACAGGGAAGGCAGCCCCAGCATTTT.

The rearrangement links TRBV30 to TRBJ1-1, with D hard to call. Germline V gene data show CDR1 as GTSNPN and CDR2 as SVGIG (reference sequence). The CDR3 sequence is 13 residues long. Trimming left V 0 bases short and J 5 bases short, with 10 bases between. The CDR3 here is CAWSVQGNTEAFF. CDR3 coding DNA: TGTGCCTGGAGTGTACAAGGGAATACTGAAGCTTTCTTT.

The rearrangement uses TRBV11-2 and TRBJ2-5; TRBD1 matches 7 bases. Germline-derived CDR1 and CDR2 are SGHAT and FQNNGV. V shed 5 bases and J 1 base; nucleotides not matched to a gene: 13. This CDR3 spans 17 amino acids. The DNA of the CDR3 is TGTGCCAGCAGCCTAACAGGGGATGGACGACCCCAAGAGACCCAGTACTTC. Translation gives CASSLTGDGRPQETQYF.

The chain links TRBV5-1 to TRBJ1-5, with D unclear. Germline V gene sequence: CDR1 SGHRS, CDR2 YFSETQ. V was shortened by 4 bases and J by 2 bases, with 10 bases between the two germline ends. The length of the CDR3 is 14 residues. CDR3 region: CASSLDGGNQPQHF. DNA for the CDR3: TGCGCCAGCAGCCTCGATGGGGGCAATCAGCCCCAGCATTTT.

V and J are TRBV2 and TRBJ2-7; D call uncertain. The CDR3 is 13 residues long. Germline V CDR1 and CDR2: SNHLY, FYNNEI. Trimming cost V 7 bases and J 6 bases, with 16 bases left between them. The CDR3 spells CASTQATFGEQYF. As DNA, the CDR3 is TGTGCCAGCACCCAAGCGACCTTCGGCGAGCAGTACTTC. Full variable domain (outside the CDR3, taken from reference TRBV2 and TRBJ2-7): EPEVTQTPSHQVTQMGQEVILRCVPISNHLYFYWYRQILGQKVEFLVSFYNNEISEKSEIFDDQFSVERPDGSNFTLKIRSTKLEDSAMYFCASTQATFGEQYFGPGTRLTVT.

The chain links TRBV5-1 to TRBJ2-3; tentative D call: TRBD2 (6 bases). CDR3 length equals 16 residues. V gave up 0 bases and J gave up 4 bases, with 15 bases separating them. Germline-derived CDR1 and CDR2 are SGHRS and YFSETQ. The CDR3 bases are TGCGCCAGCAGCTTGGGAATAGCGGTGATGTCAGATACGCAGTATTTT. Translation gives CASSLGIAVMSDTQYF. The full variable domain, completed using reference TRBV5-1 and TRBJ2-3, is KAGVTQTPRYLIKTRGQQVTLSCSPISGHRSVSWYQQTPGQGLQFLFEYFSETQRNKGNFPGRFSGRQFSNSRSEMNVSTLELGDSALYLCASSLGIAVMSDTQYFGPGTRLTVL.

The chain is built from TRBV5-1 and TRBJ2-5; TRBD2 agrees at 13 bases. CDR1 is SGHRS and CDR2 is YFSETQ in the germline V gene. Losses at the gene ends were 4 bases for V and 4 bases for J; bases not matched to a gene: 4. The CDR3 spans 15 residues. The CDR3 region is CASSVTSGGRETQYF. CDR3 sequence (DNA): TGCGCCAGCAGCGTGACTAGCGGGGGGAGAGAGACCCAGTACTTC.

CDR3 sequence reads: CASSLSRPNTEAFF. As DNA, the CDR3 is TGTGCCAGCAGTTTGAGCCGACCGAACACTGAAGCTTTCTTT. The genes are TRBV28 and TRBJ1-1; the D is unclear. The germline CDR1 and CDR2 sequences are MDHEN and SYDVKM. This CDR3 has 14 amino acids. Trimming removed 3 bases at V and 1 base at J, with 9 bases between. The full variable domain, its missing parts supplied by reference TRBV28 and TRBJ1-1, is DVKVTQSSRYLVKRTGEKVFLECVQDMDHENMFWYRQDPGLGLRLIYFSYDVKMKEKGDIPEGYSVSREKKERFSLILESASTNQTSMYLCASSLSRPNTEAFFGQGTRLTVV.

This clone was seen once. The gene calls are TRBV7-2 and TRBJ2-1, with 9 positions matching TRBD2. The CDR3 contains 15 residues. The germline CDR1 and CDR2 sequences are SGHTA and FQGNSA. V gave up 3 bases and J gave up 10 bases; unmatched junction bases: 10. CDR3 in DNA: TGTGCCAGCAGCTTCGGCGGGCGGGGGGGCCGAGAGCAGTTCTTC. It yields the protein CASSFGGRGGREQFF.

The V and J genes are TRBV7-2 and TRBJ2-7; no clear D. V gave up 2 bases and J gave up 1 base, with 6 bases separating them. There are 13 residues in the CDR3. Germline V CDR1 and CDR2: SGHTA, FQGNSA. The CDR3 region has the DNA TGTGCCAGCAGCTTATACGGATCCTACGAGCAGTACTTC. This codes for CASSLYGSYEQYF.

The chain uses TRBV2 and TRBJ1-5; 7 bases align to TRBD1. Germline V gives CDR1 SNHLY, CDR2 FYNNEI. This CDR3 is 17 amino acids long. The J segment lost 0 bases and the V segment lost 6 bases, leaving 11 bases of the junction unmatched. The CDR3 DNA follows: TGTGCCAGCAGGAAGAGGAGGACAGGCCTTAGCAATCAGCCCCAGCATTTT. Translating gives CASRKRRTGLSNQPQHF.

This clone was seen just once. This CDR3 reads CASSLASGTARFYGYTF. DNA for the CDR3: TGTGCCAGCAGCTTAGCGTCCGGGACAGCAAGATTCTATGGCTACACCTTC. V usage is TRBV7-9 and J usage is TRBJ1-2; 7 nucleotides agree with TRBD1. The trim removed 0 bases at V and 4 bases at J, leaving 11 bases unmatched. The germline V gene has CDR1 SEHNR and CDR2 FQNEAQ (reference sequence). The CDR3 covers 17 residues.

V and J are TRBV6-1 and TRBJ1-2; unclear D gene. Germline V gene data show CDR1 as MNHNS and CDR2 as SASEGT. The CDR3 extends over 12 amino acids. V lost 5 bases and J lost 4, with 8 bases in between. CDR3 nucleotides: TGTGCCAGCAGTCCGACGGTCTATGGCTACACCTTC. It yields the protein CASSPTVYGYTF.

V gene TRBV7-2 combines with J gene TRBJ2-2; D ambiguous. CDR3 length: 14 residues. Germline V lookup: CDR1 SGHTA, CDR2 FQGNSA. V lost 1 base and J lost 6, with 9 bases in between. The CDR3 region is CASSLERFSGELFF. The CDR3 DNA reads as TGTGCCAGCAGCTTAGAGAGGTTCTCCGGGGAGCTGTTTTTT. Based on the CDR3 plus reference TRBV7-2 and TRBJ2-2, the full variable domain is GAGVSQSPSNKVTEKGKDVELRCDPISGHTALYWYRQSLGQGLEFLIYFQGNSAPDKSGLPSDRFSAERTGGSVSTLTIQRTQQEDSAVYLCASSLERFSGELFFGEGSRLTVL.

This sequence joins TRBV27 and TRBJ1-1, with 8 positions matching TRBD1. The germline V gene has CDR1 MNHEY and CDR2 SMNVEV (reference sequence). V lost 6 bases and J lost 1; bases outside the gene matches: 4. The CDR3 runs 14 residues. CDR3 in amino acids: CASRRQGQNTEAFF. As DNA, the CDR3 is TGTGCCAGCAGAAGACAGGGGCAGAACACTGAAGCTTTCTTT.

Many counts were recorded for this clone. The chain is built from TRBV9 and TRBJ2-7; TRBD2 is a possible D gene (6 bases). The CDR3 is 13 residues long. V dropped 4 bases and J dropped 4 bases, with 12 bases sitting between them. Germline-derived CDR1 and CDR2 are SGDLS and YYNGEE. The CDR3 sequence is CASSTREEYEQYF. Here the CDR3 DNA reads TGTGCCAGCAGCACCAGGGAGGAATACGAGCAGTACTTC.

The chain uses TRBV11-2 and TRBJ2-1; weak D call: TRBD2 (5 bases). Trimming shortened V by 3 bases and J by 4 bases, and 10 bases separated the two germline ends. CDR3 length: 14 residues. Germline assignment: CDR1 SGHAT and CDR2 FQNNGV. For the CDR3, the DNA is TGTGCCAGCAGCTTTTATGAGGGTTACAATGAGCAGTTCTTC. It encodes CASSFYEGYNEQFF. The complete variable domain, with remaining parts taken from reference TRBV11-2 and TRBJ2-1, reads EAGVAQSPRYKIIEKRQSVAFWCNPISGHATLYWYQQILGQGPKLLIQFQNNGVVDDSQLPKDRFSAERLKGVDSTLKIQPAKLEDSAVYLCASSFYEGYNEQFFGPGTRLTVL.